The clone carrying this TCR beta chain was found a few times. Its matching antigen is unknown. Data came from immunoSEQ multiplex PCR; TCRdb stores just in-frame clones and leaves some out. The sample lists around 30,000 clones, just over 90% occurring once. Noted time point: newly diagnosed, previously untreated cHL patient sample. This sample was taken from a study of PD-1 blockade in classical Hodgkin lymphoma. The germline V gene encodes CDR1 SGHTA and CDR2 FQGNSA. CDR3 length equals 15 residues. Trimming cost V 5 bases and J 3 bases, with 13 bases left between them. Notes on the study in general: The authors have not defined what causes the repertoire differences, possibly disease activity or prior therapy.

The sequence derives from a human donor with classical Hodgkin lymphoma. V and J are TRBV7-2 and TRBJ2-2; D is uncertain. Sequencing was performed on peripheral blood mononuclear cells (PBMCs). DNA for the CDR3: TGTGCCAGCAGCCGTAATTCTAGGGACACCGGGGAGCTGTTTTTT. The encoded protein is CASSRNSRDTGELFF.